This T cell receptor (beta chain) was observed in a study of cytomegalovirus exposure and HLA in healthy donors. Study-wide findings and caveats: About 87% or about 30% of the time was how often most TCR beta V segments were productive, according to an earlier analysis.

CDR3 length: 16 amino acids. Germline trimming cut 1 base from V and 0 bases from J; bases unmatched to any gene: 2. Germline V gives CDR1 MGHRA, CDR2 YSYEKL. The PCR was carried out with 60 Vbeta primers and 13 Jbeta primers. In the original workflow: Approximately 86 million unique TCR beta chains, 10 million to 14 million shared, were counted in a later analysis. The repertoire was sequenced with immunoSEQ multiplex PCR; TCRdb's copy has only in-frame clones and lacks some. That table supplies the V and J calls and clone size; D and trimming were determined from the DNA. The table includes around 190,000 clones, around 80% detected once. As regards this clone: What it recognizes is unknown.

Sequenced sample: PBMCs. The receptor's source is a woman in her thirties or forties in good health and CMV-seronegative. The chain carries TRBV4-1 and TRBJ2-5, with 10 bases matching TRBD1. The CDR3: CASSQGDRGNQETQYF. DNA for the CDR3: TGCGCCAGCAGCCAAGGGGACAGGGGAAACCAAGAGACCCAGTACTTC.